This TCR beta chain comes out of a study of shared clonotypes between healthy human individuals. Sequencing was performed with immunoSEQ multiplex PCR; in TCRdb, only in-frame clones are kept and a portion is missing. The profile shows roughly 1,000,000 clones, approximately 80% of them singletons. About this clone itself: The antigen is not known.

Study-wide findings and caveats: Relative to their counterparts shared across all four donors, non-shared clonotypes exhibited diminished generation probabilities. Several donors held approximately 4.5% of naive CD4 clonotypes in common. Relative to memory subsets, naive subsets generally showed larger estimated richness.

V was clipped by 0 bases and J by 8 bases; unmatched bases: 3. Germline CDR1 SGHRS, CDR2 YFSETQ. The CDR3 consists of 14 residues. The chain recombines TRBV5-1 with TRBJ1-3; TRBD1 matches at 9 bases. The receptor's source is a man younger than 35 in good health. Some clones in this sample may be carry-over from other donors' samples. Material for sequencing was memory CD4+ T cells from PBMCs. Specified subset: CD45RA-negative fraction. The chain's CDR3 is CASSLVGDRDTIYF. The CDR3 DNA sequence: TGCGCCAGCAGCTTGGTAGGGGACAGGGACACCATATATTTT.